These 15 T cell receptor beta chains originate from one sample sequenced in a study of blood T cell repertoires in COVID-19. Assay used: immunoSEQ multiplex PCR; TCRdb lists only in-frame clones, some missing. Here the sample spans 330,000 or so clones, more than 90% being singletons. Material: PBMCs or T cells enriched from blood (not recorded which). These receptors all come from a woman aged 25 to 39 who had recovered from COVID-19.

The CDR3: CASSLGQLNTGELFF. In nucleotides, the CDR3 is TGTGCCAGCAGCTTAGGACAGCTGAACACCGGGGAGCTGTTTTTT. The chain combines TRBV7-3 with TRBJ2-2, with a weak D call TRBD1 (6 bases). Germline loops: CDR1 SGHTA, CDR2 FQGTGA. Trimming shortened V by 2 bases and J by 1 base, and 8 bases separated the two germline ends. The CDR3 runs 15 residues.

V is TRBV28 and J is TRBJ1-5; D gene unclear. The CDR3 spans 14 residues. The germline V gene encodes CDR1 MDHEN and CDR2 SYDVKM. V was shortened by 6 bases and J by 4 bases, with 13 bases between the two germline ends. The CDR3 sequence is CASRPGSGNQPQHF. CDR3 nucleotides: TGTGCCAGCAGGCCCGGGTCCGGAAATCAGCCCCAGCATTTT.

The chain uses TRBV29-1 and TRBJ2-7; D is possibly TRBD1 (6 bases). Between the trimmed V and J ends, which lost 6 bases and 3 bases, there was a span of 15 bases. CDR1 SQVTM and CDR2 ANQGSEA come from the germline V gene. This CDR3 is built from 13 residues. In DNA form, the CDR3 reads TGCAGCGTAGGACAGAGCCGGGGCTACGAGCAGTACTTC. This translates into CSVGQSRGYEQYF.

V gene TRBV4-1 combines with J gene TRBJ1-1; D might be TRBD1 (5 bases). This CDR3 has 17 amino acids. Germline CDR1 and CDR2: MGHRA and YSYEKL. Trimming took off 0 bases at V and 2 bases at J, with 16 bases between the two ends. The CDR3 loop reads CASSQEFRGVSNTEAFF. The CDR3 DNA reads TGCGCCAGCAGCCAAGAGTTCCGGGGGGTGTCCAACACTGAAGCTTTCTTT.

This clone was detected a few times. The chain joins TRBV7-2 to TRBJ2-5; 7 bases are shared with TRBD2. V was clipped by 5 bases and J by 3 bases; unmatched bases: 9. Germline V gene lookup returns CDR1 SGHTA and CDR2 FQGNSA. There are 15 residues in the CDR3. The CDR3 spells CASSPRTRNKETQYF. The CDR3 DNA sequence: TGTGCCAGCAGCCCCCGGACTAGGAATAAAGAGACCCAGTACTTC.

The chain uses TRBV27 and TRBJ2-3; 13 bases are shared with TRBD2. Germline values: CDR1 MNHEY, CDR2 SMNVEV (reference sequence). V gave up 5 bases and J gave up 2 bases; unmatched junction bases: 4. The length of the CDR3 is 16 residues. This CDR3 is CASSTGTSGNTDTQYF. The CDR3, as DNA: TGTGCCAGCAGTACCGGGACTAGCGGGAACACAGATACGCAGTATTTT.

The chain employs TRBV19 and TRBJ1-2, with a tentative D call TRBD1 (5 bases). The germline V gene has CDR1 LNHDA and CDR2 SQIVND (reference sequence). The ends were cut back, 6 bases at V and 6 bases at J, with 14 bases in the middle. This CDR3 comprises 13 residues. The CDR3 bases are TGTGCCAGTAGATCCCGGGACTCAGATGGCTACACCTTC. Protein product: CASRSRDSDGYTF. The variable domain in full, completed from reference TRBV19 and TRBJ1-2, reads DGGITQSPKYLFRKEGQNVTLSCEQNLNHDAMYWYRQDPGQGLRLIYYSQIVNDFQKGDIAEGYSVSREKKESFPLTVTSAQKNPTAFYLCASRSRDSDGYTFGSGTRLTVV.

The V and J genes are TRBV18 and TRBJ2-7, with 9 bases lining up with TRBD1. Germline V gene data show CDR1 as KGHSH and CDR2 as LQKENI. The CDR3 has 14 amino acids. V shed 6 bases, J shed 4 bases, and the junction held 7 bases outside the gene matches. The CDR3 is CASSNPGQGYEQYF. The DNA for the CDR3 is TGTGCCAGCTCCAATCCGGGACAGGGTTACGAGCAGTACTTC.

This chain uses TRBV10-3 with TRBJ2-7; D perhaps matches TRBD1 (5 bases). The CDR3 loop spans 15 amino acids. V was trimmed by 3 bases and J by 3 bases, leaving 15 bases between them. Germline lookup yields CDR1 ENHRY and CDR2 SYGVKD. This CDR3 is CAISDRAADLYEQYF. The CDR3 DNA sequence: TGTGCCATCAGTGACAGGGCGGCGGACCTCTACGAGCAGTACTTC.

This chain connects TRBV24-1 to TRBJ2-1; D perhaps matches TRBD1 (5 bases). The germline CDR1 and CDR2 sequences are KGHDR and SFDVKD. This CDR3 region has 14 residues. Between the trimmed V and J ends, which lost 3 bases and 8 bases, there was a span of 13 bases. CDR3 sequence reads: CATSDTQGVDEQFF. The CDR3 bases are TGTGCCACCAGTGATACACAAGGGGTGGATGAGCAGTTCTTC.

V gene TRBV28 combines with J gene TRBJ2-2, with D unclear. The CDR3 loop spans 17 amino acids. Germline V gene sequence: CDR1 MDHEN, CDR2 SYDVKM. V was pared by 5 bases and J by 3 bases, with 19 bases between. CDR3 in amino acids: CASSPIWPGSYTGELFF. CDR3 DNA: TGTGCCAGCAGTCCCATATGGCCTGGCTCCTACACCGGGGAGCTGTTTTTT.

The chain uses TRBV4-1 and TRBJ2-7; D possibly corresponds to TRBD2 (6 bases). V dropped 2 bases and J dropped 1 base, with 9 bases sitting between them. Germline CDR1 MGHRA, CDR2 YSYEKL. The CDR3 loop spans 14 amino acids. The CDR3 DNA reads TGCGCCAGCAGCCAAACGGGGGTATCCTACGAGCAGTACTTC. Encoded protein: CASSQTGVSYEQYF.

CDR3 nucleotide sequence: TGTGCCAGCAGTTACATAGACGAGCAGTACTTC. Its protein is CASSYIDEQYF. The gene calls are TRBV6-2 or TRBV6-3 and TRBJ2-7; D is unresolved. This CDR3 has 11 residues. Germline CDR1 and CDR2: MNHEY and SVGEGT. V was pared by 2 bases and J by 5 bases, with 4 bases between.

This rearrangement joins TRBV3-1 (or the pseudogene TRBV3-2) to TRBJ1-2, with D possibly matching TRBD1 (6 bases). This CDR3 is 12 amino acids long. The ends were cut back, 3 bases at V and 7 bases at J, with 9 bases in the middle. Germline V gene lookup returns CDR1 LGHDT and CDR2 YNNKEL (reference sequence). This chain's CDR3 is CASSQGAGGYTF. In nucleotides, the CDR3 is TGTGCCAGCAGCCAGGGGGCGGGTGGCTACACCTTC.

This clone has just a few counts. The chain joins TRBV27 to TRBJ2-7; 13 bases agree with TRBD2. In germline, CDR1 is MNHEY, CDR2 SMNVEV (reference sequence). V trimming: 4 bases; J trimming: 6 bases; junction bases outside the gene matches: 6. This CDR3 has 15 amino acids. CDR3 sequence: CASSYGLAGVSEQYF. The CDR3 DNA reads TGTGCCAGCAGTTACGGACTAGCGGGAGTAAGCGAGCAGTACTTC.